This T cell receptor beta chain was captured by sequencing in a study of T cells in Graves' hyperthyroidism and ophthalmopathy. Across 18 months, stable Graves' hyperthyroidism was marked by no progression to ophthalmopathy. The study's findings and limits: Prediction of ophthalmopathy progression came a median approximately 6.5 months pre-onset.

TCR beta CDR3 regions were amplified from RNA. During a first-round RT-PCR of the TCR CDR3, the HTBI primer set was used. Via MiXCR, TCRdb re-called the multiplex PCR reads, giving one row per CDR3 protein. The sample lists hundreds of thousands of distinct CDR3 sequences; around 15% were seen once. A note on this clonotype: Antigen unknown.

The V end was cut by 8 bases, the J end by 5 bases, with 15 bases between. The V gene's germline CDR1 is MNHNS and CDR2 SASEGT. This CDR3 is 14 amino acids long. The V gene is TRBV6-1, the J gene TRBJ2-2, with D perhaps TRBD2 (5 bases). Sequenced material: blood. The sequence was collected from a woman between 35 and 50 years old with Graves' hyperthyroidism. The CDR3 reads CASGGPQRTGELFF. The CDR3 bases are TGTGCCAGCGGCGGCCCTCAGCGGACCGGGGAGCTGTTTTTT.